The 20 T cell receptor beta chains listed next were all sequenced from one sample in a study of T cell repertoires in cytomegalovirus infection. These TCRs are of unknown antigen specificity. TCRdb re-analysed the reads in MiXCR, keeping a single row per CDR3 protein. The repertoire includes 300,000 or so distinct CDR3 sequences, 20% to 25% of them detected once, and 13% sits in the top ten. Source: cultured PBMCs, taken from culture after CMV antigen stimulation. The receptors were sampled from a human donor in good health (CMV status not recorded). Some clones in this sample may be carry-over from other donors' samples.

There are a few counts of this clonotype. This rearrangement joins TRBV7-9 to TRBJ1-4, with D uncertain. The CDR3 has 13 residues. Germline CDR1 is SEHNR and CDR2 is FQNEAQ (reference sequence). The germline V and J ends were trimmed by 3 bases and 8 bases, with 10 bases remaining between them. The CDR3 spells CASSFTSGEKLFF. The CDR3, as DNA: TGTGCCAGCAGCTTTACGAGTGGGGAAAAACTGTTTTTT. Based on the CDR3 plus reference TRBV7-9 and TRBJ1-4, the full variable domain is DTGVSQNPRHKITKRGQNVTFRCDPISEHNRLYWYRQTLGQGPEFLTYFQNEAQLEKSRLLSDRFSAERPKGSFSTLEIQRTEQGDSAMYLCASSFTSGEKLFFGSGTQLSVL.

This clonotype occurred once. The chain has TRBV5-4 and TRBJ2-1; 7 bases align to TRBD2. Germline assignment: CDR1 SGHNT and CDR2 YYREEE (reference sequence). V lost 6 bases, J lost 7 bases, and 10 bases stayed unmatched. This CDR3 is 14 amino acids long. DNA for the CDR3: TGTGCCAGCACCAACGGGGGAGGGCCAAATGAGCAGTTCTTC. Protein: CASTNGGGPNEQFF.

As concerns this clonotype: A single base separates this from a much larger clone, so it may be a read error. This sequence joins TRBV7-4 and TRBJ2-1; 10 bases line up with TRBD1. The CDR3 length is 16 residues. J was trimmed by 7 bases and V by 1 base; bases with no gene match: 7. The germline V gene has CDR1 SGHVT and CDR2 SQSDAQ. The CDR3: CASSLETGTGDNEQFF. In DNA, the CDR3 is TGTGCCAGCAGCTTAGAGACCGGGACAGGGGATAATGAGCAGTTCTTC.

The chain employs TRBV7-9 and TRBJ2-5; no definite D call. The germline V gene has CDR1 SEHNR and CDR2 FQNEAQ (reference sequence). V was shortened by 3 bases and J by 2 bases, with 10 bases between the two germline ends. The CDR3 spans 14 residues. The CDR3 DNA follows: TGTGCCAGCAGCTTCGATGCTATACAAGAGACCCAGTACTTC. It translates to CASSFDAIQETQYF.

This clonotype was observed at least ten times. The chain combines TRBV7-8 with TRBJ2-3; D unclear. V was clipped by 5 bases and J by 1 base, with 16 bases between them. The CDR3 runs 16 residues. CDR1 is SGHVS, CDR2 FQNEAQ, per germline. The CDR3 region is CASSPPTTRRTDTQYF. The CDR3 DNA sequence: TGTGCCAGCAGCCCGCCAACGACCCGTCGCACAGATACGCAGTATTTT.

V is TRBV5-6 and J is TRBJ2-5, with 8 bases identical to TRBD1. Per germline, CDR1 SGHDT and CDR2 YYEEEE. V dropped 1 base and J dropped 4; count of bases not matched to a gene: 9. This CDR3 region has 16 residues. The CDR3 here is CASSLLTGGIVETQYF. The DNA of the CDR3 is TGTGCCAGCAGCTTGTTAACAGGGGGAATTGTAGAGACCCAGTACTTC.

V usage is TRBV25-1 and J usage is TRBJ2-1; 10 bases are shared with TRBD2. V lost 2 bases to trimming and J lost 4 bases; unmatched junction nucleotides: 8. Germline CDR1 MGHDK, CDR2 SYGVNS. CDR3 length equals 17 residues. This CDR3 reads CASSELPSGSRYNEQFF. In nucleotides, the CDR3 is TGTGCCAGCAGTGAACTTCCTAGCGGGAGCCGTTACAATGAGCAGTTCTTC.

This clonotype was counted between two and nine times. J is TRBJ1-4 and V is TRBV7-2, with a possible D match to TRBD1 (6 bases). The V gene's germline CDR1 is SGHTA and CDR2 FQGNSA. CDR3 length: 16 amino acids. V gave up 4 bases and J gave up 6 bases, with 18 bases separating them. The CDR3 here is CASSSTGRGLDEKLFF. CDR3 bases: TGTGCCAGCAGCTCCACTGGCCGGGGGCTCGATGAAAAACTGTTTTTT.

This clonotype occurred a few times. J is TRBJ2-5 and V is TRBV7-2; D tentatively reads TRBD1 or TRBD2 (5 bases each). The CDR3 length is 14 residues. CDR1 is SGHTA and CDR2 is FQGNSA in the germline V gene. V was pared by 4 bases and J by 5 bases, with 14 bases between. In DNA, the CDR3 is TGTGCCAGCAGCTCAGAGGGGATGGGGGAGACCCAGTACTTC. Translated: CASSSEGMGETQYF.

Notes on this clonotype: This may be a read error: a much more frequent sequence differs by one nucleotide. The chain joins TRBV7-2 to TRBJ2-1, with TRBD2 matching 9 bases. This CDR3 region has 15 residues. Germline V lookup: CDR1 SGHTA, CDR2 FQGNSA. DNA for the CDR3: TGTGCCAGCAGCTCAACTAGCGGGTCCGGCAATGGGCAGTTCTTC. Protein product: CASSSTSGSGNGQFF.

The J gene is TRBJ2-5, the V gene TRBV10-3, with D perhaps assigned TRBD1 or TRBD2 (5 bases each). The CDR3 has 12 amino acids. Germline CDR1 and CDR2: ENHRY and SYGVKD. V shed 6 bases and J shed 5 bases, with 10 bases lying between them. DNA of the CDR3: TGTGCCATCAGCCGAGAGGGGGAGACCCAGTACTTC. Translation: CAISREGETQYF.

This clonotype was detected only once. The chain links TRBV9 to TRBJ2-2; D is unclear. The germline V and J ends were trimmed by 2 bases and 9 bases, with 11 bases remaining between them. This CDR3 has 13 residues. In germline, CDR1 is SGDLS, CDR2 YYNGEE. The CDR3, as DNA: TGTGCCAGCAGCGTTAACAGTGACCGGGAGCTGTTTTTT. Amino acid sequence: CASSVNSDRELFF.

There are a few counts of this clonotype. The genes are TRBV7-3 and TRBJ2-1, with TRBD2 matching over 12 bases. V lost 5 bases, J lost 8 bases, and 7 bases stayed unmatched. CDR1 and CDR2 from the germline V gene are SGHTA and FQGTGA. The CDR3 is 15 residues long. For the CDR3, the DNA is TGTGCCAGCAGCGTATCTAGCGGGAGGGGTGATGAGCAGTTCTTC. It translates to CASSVSSGRGDEQFF. Full variable domain (remainder filled in from reference TRBV7-3 and TRBJ2-1): GAGVSQTPSNKVTEKGKYVELRCDPISGHTALYWYRQSLGQGPEFLIYFQGTGAADDSGLPNDRFFAVRPEGSVSTLKIQRTERGDSAVYLCASSVSSGRGDEQFFGPGTRLTVL.

This clonotype has only one observation. The chain employs TRBV25-1 and TRBJ1-6, with no clear D. The CDR3 has 14 residues. The ends were cut back, 3 bases at V and 12 bases at J, with 15 bases in the middle. CDR1 is MGHDK, CDR2 SYGVNS, per germline. The CDR3 spells CASSDVGFREPLHF. CDR3 DNA: TGTGCCAGCAGTGACGTCGGGTTTCGTGAACCCCTCCACTTT.

The rearrangement uses TRBV2 and TRBJ2-1; 7 bases align to TRBD2. The germline V gene has CDR1 SNHLY and CDR2 FYNNEI. The V and J ends lost 6 bases and 1 base, in that order; junction bases with no gene match: 6. This CDR3 has 15 residues. This chain's CDR3 is CASRTRAGSYNEQFF. CDR3 nucleotide sequence: TGTGCCAGCAGGACCCGAGCGGGATCCTACAATGAGCAGTTCTTC.

This clonotype was picked up a small number of times. This sequence joins TRBV7-2 and TRBJ2-3; a possible D gene is TRBD2 (6 bases). The CDR3 covers 15 residues. The V gene lost 2 bases and the J gene lost 1 base, with 10 bases spanning the gap. Germline-derived CDR1 and CDR2 are SGHTA and FQGNSA. DNA of the CDR3: TGTGCCAGCAGCTTAAACGGGAGAGGCACAGATACGCAGTATTTT. Its protein product is CASSLNGRGTDTQYF.

The chain combines TRBV19 with TRBJ2-7, with D perhaps matching TRBD1 or TRBD2 (5 bases each). The germline V gene encodes CDR1 LNHDA and CDR2 SQIVND (reference sequence). The CDR3 runs 12 residues. V lost 5 bases, J lost 10 bases, and 15 bases lay in between. The CDR3 here is CASSPDGTVQYV. CDR3 coding DNA: TGTGCCAGTAGTCCCGATGGGACGGTCCAGTACGTC.

The J gene is TRBJ2-7, the V gene TRBV5-1; 9 nucleotides line up with TRBD1. Germline trimming cut 2 bases from V and 4 bases from J; bases unmatched to any gene: 7. The length of the CDR3 is 15 residues. CDR1 and CDR2 from the germline V gene are SGHRS and YFSETQ. Written as DNA, the CDR3 is TGCGCCAGCAGCTTCCCGGGACAGGGTGATTACGAGCAGTACTTC. It translates to CASSFPGQGDYEQYF.

This clonotype was seen many times. This CDR3 is CSAKSGNTIYF. The CDR3 DNA reads as TGCAGTGCCAAATCTGGAAACACCATATATTTT. The chain uses TRBV20-1 and TRBJ1-3; D is unresolved. The CDR3 loop spans 11 amino acids. Germline-derived CDR1 and CDR2 are DFQATT and SNEGSKA (reference sequence). Trimming removed 6 bases from V and 1 base from J, with 4 bases in between.

In its sample, this clonotype was seen many times. The chain is built from TRBV7-2 and TRBJ2-7, with 9 bases that match TRBD2. V lost 5 bases to trimming and J lost 4 bases; unmatched junction nucleotides: 9. The CDR3 runs 15 residues. Germline V gives CDR1 SGHTA, CDR2 FQGNSA. The CDR3 DNA reads TGTGCCAGCAGCCCCTCGGGCCTAGCGGGGTACGAGCAGTACTTC. Its protein is CASSPSGLAGYEQYF.